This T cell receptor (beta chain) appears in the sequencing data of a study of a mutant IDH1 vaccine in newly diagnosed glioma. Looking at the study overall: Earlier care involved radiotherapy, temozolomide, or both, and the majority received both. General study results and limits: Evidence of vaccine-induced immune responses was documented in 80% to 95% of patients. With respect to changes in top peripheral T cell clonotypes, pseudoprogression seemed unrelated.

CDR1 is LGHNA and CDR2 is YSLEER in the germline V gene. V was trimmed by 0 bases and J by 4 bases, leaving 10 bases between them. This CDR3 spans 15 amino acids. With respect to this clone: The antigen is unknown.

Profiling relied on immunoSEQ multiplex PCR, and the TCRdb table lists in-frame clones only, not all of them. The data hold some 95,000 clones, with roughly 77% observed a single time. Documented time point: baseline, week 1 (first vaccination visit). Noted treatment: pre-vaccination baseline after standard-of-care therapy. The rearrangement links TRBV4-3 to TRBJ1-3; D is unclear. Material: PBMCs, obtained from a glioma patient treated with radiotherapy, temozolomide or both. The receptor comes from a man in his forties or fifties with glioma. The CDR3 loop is CASSQDRSQGNTIYF. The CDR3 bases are TGCGCCAGCAGCCAAGACAGGTCGCAAGGAAACACCATATATTTT.